The present entry profiles one TCR beta chain with its context. Antigen specificity is unknown. This sample is part of a study of cytomegalovirus exposure and HLA in healthy donors. Study details: Within an early data release were about 90 million unique TCRs drawn from HLA-typed donors. The study, taken as a whole, reports: Analysis was carried out at a later point, and it linked a missense DCLRE1C variant to TCR beta V- and J-gene trimming. Later analysis identified several of the most significant clusters that appeared linked to common viral pathogens.

Vbeta (60) and Jbeta (13) primers were used in the PCR. The data were produced by immunoSEQ multiplex PCR, yet TCRdb's version contains in-frame clones alone and is incomplete. The sample gives approximately 180,000 clones, 77% of which show up once; approximately 3.7% is in the top ten. The ends lost 0 bases at V and 2 bases at J; junction bases unmatched: 1. Germline V gene sequence: CDR1 SGHRS, CDR2 YFSETQ. The CDR3 sequence is 14 residues long. This receptor was obtained from a woman in her sixties in good health and CMV-seropositive. J is TRBJ2-7 and V is TRBV5-1, with 8 positions matching TRBD1. Material: PBMCs. CDR3 sequence: CASSLDRGTYEQYF. Here the CDR3 DNA reads TGCGCCAGCAGCTTGGACAGGGGGACCTACGAGCAGTACTTC.